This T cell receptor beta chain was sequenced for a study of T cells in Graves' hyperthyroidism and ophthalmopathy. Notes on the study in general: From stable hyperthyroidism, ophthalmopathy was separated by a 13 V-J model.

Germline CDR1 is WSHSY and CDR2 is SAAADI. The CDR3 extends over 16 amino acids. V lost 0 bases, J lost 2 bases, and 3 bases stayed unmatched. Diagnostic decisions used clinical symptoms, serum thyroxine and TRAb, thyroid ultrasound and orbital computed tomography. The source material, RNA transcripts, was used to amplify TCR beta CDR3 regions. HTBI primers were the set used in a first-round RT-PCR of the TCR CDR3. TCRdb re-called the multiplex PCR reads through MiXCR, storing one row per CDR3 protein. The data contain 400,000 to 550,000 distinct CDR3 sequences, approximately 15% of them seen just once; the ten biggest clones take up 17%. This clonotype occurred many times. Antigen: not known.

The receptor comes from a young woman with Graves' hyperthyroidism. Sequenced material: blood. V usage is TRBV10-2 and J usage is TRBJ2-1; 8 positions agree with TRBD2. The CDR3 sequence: CASSESVAGTYNEQFF. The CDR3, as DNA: TGCGCCAGCAGTGAGTCGGTAGCGGGAACCTACAATGAGCAGTTCTTC.